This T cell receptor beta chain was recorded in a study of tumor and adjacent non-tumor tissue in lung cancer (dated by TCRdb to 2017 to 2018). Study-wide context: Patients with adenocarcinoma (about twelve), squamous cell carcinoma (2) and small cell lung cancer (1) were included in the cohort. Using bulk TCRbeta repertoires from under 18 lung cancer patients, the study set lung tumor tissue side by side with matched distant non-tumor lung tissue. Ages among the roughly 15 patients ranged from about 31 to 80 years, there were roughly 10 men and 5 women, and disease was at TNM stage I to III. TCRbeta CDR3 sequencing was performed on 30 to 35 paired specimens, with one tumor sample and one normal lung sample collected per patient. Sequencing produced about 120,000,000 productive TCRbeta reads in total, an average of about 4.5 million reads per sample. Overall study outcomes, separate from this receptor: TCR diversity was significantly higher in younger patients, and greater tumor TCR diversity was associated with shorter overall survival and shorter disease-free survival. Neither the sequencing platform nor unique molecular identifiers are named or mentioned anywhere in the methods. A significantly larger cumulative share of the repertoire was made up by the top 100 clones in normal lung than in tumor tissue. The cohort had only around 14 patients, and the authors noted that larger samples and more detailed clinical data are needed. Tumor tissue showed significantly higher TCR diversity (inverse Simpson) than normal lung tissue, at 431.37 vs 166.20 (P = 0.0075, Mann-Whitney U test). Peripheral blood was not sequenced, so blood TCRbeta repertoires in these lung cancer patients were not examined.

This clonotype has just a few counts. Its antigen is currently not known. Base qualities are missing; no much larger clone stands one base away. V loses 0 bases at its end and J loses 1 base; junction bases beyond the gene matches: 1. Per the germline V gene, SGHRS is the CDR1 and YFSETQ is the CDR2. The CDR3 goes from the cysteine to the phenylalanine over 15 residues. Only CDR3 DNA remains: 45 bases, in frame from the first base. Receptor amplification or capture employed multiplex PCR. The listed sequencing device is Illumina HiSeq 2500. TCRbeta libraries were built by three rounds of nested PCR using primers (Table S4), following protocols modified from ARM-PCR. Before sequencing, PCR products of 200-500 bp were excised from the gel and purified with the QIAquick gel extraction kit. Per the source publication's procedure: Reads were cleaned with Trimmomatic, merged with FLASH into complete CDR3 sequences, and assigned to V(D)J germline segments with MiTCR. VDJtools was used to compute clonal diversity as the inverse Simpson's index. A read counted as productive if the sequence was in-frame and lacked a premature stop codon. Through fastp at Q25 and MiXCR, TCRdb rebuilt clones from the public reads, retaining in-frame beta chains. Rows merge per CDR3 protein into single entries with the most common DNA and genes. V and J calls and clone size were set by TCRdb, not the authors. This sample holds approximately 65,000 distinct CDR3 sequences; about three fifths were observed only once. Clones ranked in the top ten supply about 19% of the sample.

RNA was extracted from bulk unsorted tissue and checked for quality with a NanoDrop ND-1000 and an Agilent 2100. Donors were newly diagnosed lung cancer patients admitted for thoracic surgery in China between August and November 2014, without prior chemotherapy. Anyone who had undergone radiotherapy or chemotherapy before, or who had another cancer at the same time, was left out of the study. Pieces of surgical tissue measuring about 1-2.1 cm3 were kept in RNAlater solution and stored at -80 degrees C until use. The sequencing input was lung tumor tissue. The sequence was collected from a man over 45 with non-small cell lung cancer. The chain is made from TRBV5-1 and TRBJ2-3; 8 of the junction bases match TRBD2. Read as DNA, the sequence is TGCGCCAGCAGCTTGGAAGCGGGAGGCACAGATACGCAGTATTTT. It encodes CASSLEAGGTDTQYF.